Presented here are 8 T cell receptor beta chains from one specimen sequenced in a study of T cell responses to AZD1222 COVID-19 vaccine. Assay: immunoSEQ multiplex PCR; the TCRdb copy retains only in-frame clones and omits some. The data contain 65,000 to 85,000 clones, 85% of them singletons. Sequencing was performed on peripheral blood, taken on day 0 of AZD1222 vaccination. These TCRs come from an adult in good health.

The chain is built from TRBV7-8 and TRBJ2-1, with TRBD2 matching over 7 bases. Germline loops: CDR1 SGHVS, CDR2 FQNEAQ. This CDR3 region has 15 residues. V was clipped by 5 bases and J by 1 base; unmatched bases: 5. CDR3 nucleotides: TGTGCCAGCAGCGGGTCAGCGGGGTCCTACAATGAGCAGTTCTTC. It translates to CASSGSAGSYNEQFF.

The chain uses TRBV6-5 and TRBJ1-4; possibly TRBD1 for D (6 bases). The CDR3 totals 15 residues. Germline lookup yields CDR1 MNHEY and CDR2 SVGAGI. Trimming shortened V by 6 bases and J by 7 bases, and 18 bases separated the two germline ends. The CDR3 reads CASRPSPGEVEKLFF. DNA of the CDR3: TGTGCCAGCAGACCGAGCCCAGGGGAAGTTGAAAAACTGTTTTTT.

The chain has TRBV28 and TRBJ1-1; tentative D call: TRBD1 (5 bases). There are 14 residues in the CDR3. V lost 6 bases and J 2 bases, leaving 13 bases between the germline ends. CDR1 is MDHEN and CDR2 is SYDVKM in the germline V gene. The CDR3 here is CASSPPRGNTEAFF. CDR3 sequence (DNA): TGTGCCAGCAGCCCCCCGAGGGGCAACACTGAAGCTTTCTTT. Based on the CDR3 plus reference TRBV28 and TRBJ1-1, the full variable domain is DVKVTQSSRYLVKRTGEKVFLECVQDMDHENMFWYRQDPGLGLRLIYFSYDVKMKEKGDIPEGYSVSREKKERFSLILESASTNQTSMYLCASSPPRGNTEAFFGQGTRLTVV.

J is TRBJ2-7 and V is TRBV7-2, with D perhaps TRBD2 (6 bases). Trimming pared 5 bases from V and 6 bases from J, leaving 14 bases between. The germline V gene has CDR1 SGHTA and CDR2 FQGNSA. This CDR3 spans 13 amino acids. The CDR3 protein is CASSRGSGGEQYF. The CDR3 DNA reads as TGTGCCAGCAGCCGGGGGAGCGGAGGCGAGCAGTACTTC.

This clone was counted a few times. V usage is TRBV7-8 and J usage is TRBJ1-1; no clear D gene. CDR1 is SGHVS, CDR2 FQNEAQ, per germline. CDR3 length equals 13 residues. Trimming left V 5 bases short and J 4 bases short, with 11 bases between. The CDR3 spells CASSQVWSTEAFF. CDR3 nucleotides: TGTGCCAGCAGCCAGGTGTGGTCCACTGAAGCTTTCTTT.

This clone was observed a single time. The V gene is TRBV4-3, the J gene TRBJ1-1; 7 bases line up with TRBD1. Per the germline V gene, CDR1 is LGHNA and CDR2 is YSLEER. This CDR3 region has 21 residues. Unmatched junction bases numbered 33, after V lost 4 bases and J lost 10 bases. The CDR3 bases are TGCGCCAGCAGCCCTTGGGGAAGTGGGGGGGACAGATCCTCTCGCAAGGAGGGAGCTTTCTTT. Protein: CASSPWGSGGDRSSRKEGAFF.

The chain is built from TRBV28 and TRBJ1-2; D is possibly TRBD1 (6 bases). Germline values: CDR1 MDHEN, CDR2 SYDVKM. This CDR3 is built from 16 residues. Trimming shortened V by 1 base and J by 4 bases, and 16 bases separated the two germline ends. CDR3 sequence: CASSLSSGARGYGYTF. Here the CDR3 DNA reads TGTGCCAGCAGTTTATCGTCGGGGGCGCGGGGCTATGGCTACACCTTC.

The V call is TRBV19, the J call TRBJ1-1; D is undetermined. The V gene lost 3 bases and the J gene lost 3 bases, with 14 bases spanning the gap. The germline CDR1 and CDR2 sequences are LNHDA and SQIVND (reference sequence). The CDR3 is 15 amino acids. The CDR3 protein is CASSIGNRRDTEAFF. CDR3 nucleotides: TGTGCCAGTAGTATCGGCAACAGAAGGGACACTGAAGCTTTCTTT.